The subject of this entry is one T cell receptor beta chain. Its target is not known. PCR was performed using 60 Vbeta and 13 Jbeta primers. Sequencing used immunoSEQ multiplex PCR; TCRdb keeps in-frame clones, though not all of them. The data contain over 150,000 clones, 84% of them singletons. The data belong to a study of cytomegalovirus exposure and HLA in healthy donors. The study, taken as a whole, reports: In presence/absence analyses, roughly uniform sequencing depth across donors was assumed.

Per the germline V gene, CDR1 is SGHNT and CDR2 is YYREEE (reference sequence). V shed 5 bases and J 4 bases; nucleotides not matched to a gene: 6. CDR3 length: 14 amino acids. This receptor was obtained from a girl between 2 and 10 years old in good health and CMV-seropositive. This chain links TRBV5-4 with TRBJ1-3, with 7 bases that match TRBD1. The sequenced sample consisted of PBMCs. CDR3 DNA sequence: TGTGCCAGCAGGGCCGGGACAGACGGAAACACCATATATTTT. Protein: CASRAGTDGNTIYF. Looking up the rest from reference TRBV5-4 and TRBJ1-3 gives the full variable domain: ETGVTQSPTHLIKTRGQQVTLRCSSQSGHNTVSWYQQALGQGPQFIFQYYREEENGRGNFPPRFSGLQFPNYSSELNVNALELDDSALYLCASRAGTDGNTIYFGEGSWLTVV.